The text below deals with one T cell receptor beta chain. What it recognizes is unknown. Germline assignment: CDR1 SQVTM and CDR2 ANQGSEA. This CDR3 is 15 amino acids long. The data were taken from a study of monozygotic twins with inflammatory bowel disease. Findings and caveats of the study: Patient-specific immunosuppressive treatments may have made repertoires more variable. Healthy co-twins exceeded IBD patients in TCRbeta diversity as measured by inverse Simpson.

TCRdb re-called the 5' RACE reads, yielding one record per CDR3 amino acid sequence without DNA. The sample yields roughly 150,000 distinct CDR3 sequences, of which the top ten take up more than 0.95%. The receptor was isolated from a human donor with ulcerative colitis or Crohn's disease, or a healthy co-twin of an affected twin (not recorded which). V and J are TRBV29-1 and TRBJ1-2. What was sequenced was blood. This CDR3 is CSVEDPGSANYGYTF.